Given below is one TCR beta chain in context. This record belongs to a study of T cell responses to AZD1222 COVID-19 vaccine. Assay: immunoSEQ multiplex PCR; the TCRdb copy retains only in-frame clones and omits some. The data contain 90,000 to 150,000 clones, 70% to 90% of them singletons. Trimming took 4 bases from V and 0 from J; bases not matched to a gene: 5. The germline gives CDR1 SQVTM, CDR2 ANQGSEA. The CDR3 covers 15 residues. The rearrangement links TRBV29-1 to TRBJ2-4, with TRBD2 matching over 8 bases. The source of this sequence is an adult in good health. This material consisted of peripheral blood, taken on day 0 of AZD1222 vaccination. Written as DNA, the CDR3 is TGCAGCGTTGCCGGGGGGGCACTAGCCAAAAACATTCAGTACTTC. Translation gives CSVAGGALAKNIQYF.